This T cell receptor beta chain was sequenced during a study of blood T cell repertoires in COVID-19. About the research overall: Spain, Italy and the United States supplied samples that represented acute and convalescent COVID-19. In each case, the material was cDNA or gDNA derived from T cells, B-cell-depleted T cells, or PBMCs.

Original methodology: Counts of nucleated cells, estimated from reference gene primer amplification, were obtained. The protocol was immunoSEQ multiplex PCR, while the TCRdb copy is restricted to in-frame clones and leaves out a portion. The D gene and trimming were derived from the DNA, and the V and J assignments and clone size from that table. The sample comprises fewer than 200,000 clones, more than 60% of which are singletons, and roughly 3.1% rests with the top ten. V lost 5 bases to trimming and J lost 8 bases, with 18 bases between them. Germline V gene lookup returns CDR1 LNHDA and CDR2 SQIVND (reference sequence). This CDR3 spans 14 amino acids.

This chain connects TRBV19 to TRBJ1-2; D is perhaps TRBD1 (5 bases). Specimen: peripheral blood. The origin of this receptor is a man in his 70s with acute or convalescent COVID-19. The CDR3 here is CASSSRDSATGYTF. The CDR3 DNA is TGTGCCAGTAGTTCTCGTGACAGCGCCACCGGCTACACCTTC.